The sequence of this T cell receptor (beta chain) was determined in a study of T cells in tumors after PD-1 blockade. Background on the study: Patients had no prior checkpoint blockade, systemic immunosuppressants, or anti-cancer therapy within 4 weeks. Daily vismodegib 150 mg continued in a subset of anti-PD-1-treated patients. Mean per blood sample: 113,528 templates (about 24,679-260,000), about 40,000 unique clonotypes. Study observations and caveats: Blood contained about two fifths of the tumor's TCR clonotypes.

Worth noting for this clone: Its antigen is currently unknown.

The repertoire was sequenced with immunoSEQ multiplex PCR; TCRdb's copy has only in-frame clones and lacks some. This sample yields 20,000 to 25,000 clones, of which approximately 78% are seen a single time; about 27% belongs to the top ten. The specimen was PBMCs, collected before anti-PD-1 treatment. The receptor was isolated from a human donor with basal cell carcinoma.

CDR3 protein: CASSPRWASSSYEQYF. The CDR3 DNA reads as TGTGCCAGCAGCCCCCGTTGGGCATCGAGCTCCTACGAGCAGTACTTC. The V and J genes are TRBV4-2 and TRBJ2-7, with D uncertain. The CDR3 has 16 amino acids. The V end lost 4 bases, the J end lost 0 bases, and 16 bases lay between the germline ends. Germline CDR1 is LGHNA and CDR2 is YNFKEQ.